The following is a T cell receptor beta chain sequence with its context. The sample belongs to a study of blood T cell repertoires in COVID-19. Across the whole study: There were acute and convalescent COVID-19 samples, and they came from the United States, Italy and Spain. T cells, B-cell-depleted T cells, or PBMCs supplied cDNA or gDNA.

Authors' data handling: Amplification of reference gene primers was used by the study to estimate nucleated cell counts. The data were produced by immunoSEQ multiplex PCR, yet TCRdb's version contains in-frame clones alone and is incomplete. Clone size and the V and J calls come from that table; the DNA yielded D and trimming. The sample holds around 100,000 clones, roughly 87% seen once. The length of the CDR3 is 11 residues. Trimming cost V 7 bases and J 8 bases, with 9 bases left between them. The germline V gene has CDR1 SNHLY and CDR2 FYNNEI. Material for sequencing was peripheral blood. This receptor was identified in a woman older than 75 in a cohort sampled during active COVID-19. This chain links TRBV2 with TRBJ2-1, with a tentative D call TRBD2 (5 bases). Here the CDR3 reads CASTPADEQFF. CDR3 coding DNA: TGTGCCAGCACCCCAGCGGATGAGCAGTTCTTC.